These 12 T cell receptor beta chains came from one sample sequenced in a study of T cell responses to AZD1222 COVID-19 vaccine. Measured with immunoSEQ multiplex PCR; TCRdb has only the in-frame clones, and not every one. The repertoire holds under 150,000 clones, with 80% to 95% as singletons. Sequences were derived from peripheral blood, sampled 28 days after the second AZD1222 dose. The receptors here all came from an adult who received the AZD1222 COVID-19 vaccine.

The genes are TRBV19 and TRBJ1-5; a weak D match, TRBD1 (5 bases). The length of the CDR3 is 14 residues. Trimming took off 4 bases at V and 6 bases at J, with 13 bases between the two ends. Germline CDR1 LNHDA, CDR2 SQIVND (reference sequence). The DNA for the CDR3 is TGTGCCAGTAGTACGGGACTAAATATTCAGCCCCAGCATTTT. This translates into CASSTGLNIQPQHF.

The DNA of the CDR3 is TGCGCCAGCAGCAAATACCAGGGGCCCCCGGAAGAAAAACTGTTTTTT. Translating it yields CASSKYQGPPEEKLFF. The chain carries TRBV10-2 and TRBJ1-4; D is possibly TRBD1 (6 bases). Germline loops: CDR1 WSHSY, CDR2 SAAADI. The CDR3 spans 16 residues. V was pared by 6 bases and J by 8 bases, with 22 bases between.

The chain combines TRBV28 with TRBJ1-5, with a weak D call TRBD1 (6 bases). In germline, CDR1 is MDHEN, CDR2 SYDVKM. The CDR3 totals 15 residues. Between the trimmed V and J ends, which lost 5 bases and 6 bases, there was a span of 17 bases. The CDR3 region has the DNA TGTGCCAGCAGTCCGGGGGCCGGGGAGGTTCAGCCCCAGCATTTT. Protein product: CASSPGAGEVQPQHF.

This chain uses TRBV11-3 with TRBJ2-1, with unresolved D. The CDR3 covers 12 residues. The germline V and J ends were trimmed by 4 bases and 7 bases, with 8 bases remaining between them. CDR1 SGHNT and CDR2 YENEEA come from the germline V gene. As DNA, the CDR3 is TGTGCCAGCAGCTCGCTGGGGAATGAGCAGTTCTTC. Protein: CASSSLGNEQFF.

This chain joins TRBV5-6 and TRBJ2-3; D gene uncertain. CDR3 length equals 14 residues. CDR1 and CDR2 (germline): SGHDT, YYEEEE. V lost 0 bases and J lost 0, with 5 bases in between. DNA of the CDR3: TGTGCCAGCAGCTTGGAGGTCAGCACAGATACGCAGTATTTT. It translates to CASSLEVSTDTQYF. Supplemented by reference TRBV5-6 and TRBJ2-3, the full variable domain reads DAGVTQSPTHLIKTRGQQVTLRCSPKSGHDTVSWYQQALGQGPQFIFQYYEEEERQRGNFPDRFSGHQFPNYSSELNVNALLLGDSALYLCASSLEVSTDTQYFGPGTRLTVL.

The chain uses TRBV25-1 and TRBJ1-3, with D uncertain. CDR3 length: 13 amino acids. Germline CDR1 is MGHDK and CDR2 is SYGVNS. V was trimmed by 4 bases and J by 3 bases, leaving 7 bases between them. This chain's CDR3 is CASSGPHGNTIYF. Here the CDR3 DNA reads TGTGCCAGCAGTGGCCCCCATGGAAACACCATATATTTT.

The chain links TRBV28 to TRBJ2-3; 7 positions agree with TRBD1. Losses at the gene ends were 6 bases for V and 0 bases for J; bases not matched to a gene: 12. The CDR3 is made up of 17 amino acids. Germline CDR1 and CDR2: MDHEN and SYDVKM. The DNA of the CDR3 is TGTGCCAGCAGCCGGCCGACAGGGTACTCTAGCACAGATACGCAGTATTTT. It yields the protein CASSRPTGYSSTDTQYF. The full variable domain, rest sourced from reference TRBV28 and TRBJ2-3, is DVKVTQSSRYLVKRTGEKVFLECVQDMDHENMFWYRQDPGLGLRLIYFSYDVKMKEKGDIPEGYSVSREKKERFSLILESASTNQTSMYLCASSRPTGYSSTDTQYFGPGTRLTVL.

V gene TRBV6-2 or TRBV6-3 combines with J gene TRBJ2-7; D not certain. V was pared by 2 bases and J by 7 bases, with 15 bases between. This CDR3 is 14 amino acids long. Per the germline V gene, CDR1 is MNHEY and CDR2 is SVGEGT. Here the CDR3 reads CASSYGGYLSEQYF. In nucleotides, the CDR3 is TGTGCCAGCAGTTACGGTGGCTACCTGAGTGAGCAGTACTTC.

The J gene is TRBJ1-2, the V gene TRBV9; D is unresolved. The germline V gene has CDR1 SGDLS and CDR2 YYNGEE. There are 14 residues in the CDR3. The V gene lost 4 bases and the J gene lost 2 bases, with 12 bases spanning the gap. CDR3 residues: CASSRGRANYGYTF. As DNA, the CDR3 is TGTGCCAGCAGCCGCGGGAGGGCCAACTATGGCTACACCTTC.

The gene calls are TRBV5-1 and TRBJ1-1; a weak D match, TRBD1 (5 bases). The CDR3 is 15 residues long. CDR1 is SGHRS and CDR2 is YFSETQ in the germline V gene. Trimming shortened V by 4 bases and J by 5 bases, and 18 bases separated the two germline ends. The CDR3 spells CASSTRDGVGTEAFF. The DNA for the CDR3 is TGCGCCAGCAGCACCCGGGACGGTGTGGGGACTGAAGCTTTCTTT.

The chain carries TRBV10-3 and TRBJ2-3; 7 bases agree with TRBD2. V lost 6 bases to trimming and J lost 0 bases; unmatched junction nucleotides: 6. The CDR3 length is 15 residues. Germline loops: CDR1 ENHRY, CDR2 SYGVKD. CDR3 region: CAIRSSGDSTDTQYF. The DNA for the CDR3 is TGTGCCATCAGGTCTAGCGGAGATAGCACAGATACGCAGTATTTT.

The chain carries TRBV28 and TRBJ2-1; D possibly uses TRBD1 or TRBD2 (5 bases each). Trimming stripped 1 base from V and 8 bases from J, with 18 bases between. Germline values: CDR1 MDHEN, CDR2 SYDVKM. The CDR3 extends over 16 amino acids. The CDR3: CASSLSVAGAIHEQFF. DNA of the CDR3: TGTGCCAGCAGTTTATCCGTCGCCGGGGCGATCCATGAGCAGTTCTTC.